This T cell receptor (beta chain) originates from a study of radiation and T cells in renal cell carcinoma. General study findings and limits: From baseline, blood top tumor clonotypes peaked at 2 weeks post-radiation.

From germline, CDR1 is SGHTA and CDR2 FQGNSA. The CDR3 loop spans 16 amino acids. V was clipped by 5 bases and J by 0 bases, with 17 bases between them. Some clones are missing from TCRdb's copy, which holds only in-frame ones; the method was immunoSEQ multiplex PCR. This sample carries some 150,000 clones, around 90% of them seen once, and the ten largest clones take 10% to 15%. Worth noting for this clone: Its antigen is still unknown.

The sample's time point: blood 2 weeks post-SBRT. Specified treatment: 15 Gy SBRT to primary tumor, nephrectomy 4 weeks later. The input for sequencing was blood, taken from a patient whose treatment included radiotherapy and nephrectomy. V gene TRBV7-2 combines with J gene TRBJ2-7, with TRBD2 as a possible D gene (5 bases). The sequence derives from a woman in her forties or fifties with renal cell carcinoma. The CDR3 DNA reads as TGTGCCAGCAGCCTAGGACCCGGGATGAGCTCCTACGAGCAGTACTTC. Encoded protein: CASSLGPGMSSYEQYF.